The 10 T cell receptor beta chains reported below all come from one sample, sequenced in a study of blood T cell repertoires in COVID-19 (dated by TCRdb to between 2020 and 2021). Libraries were made using the immunoSEQ multiplex PCR assay. TCRdb holds this immuneACCESS table with in-frame rearrangements only. Some clones are missing; in checked studies, unresolved V genes explain under half, and the rest has no known cause. Present in this sample are around 170,000 clones, roughly 83% of which were seen just once. Less than 2% of the sample rests with the top ten. Sample: peripheral blood. The receptors stem from a human donor in a cohort sampled during active COVID-19.

V usage is TRBV7-3 and J usage is TRBJ2-1, with 15 positions matching TRBD2. The CDR3 spans 19 residues. The J segment lost 4 bases and the V segment lost 0 bases, leaving 7 bases of the junction unmatched. Germline V gives CDR1 SGHTA, CDR2 FQGTGA. CDR3 sequence reads: CASSLTKGLAGGRYNEQFF. In nucleotides, the CDR3 is TGTGCCAGCAGCTTAACGAAAGGACTAGCGGGAGGGCGGTACAATGAGCAGTTCTTC.

J is TRBJ2-1 and V is TRBV9, with TRBD2 as a possible D gene (6 bases). Trimming shortened V by 3 bases and J by 5 bases, and 12 bases separated the two germline ends. CDR3 length: 14 residues. Germline values: CDR1 SGDLS, CDR2 YYNGEE. CDR3 nucleotide sequence: TGTGCCAGCAGCGGACCGGGACTCCACAATGAGCAGTTCTTC. Amino acids: CASSGPGLHNEQFF.

V usage is TRBV11-2 and J usage is TRBJ1-2; D gene ambiguous. The V gene's germline CDR1 is SGHAT and CDR2 FQNNGV. The CDR3 has 15 residues. V was pared by 5 bases and J by 0 bases, with 13 bases between. In DNA form, the CDR3 reads TGTGCCAGCAGCCGCCTAGGAGGGTCTAACTATGGCTACACCTTC. Residues: CASSRLGGSNYGYTF. Full variable domain (remainder filled in from reference TRBV11-2 and TRBJ1-2): EAGVAQSPRYKIIEKRQSVAFWCNPISGHATLYWYQQILGQGPKLLIQFQNNGVVDDSQLPKDRFSAERLKGVDSTLKIQPAKLEDSAVYLCASSRLGGSNYGYTFGSGTRLTVV.

V is TRBV11-2 and J is TRBJ1-1, with D possibly being TRBD1 (5 bases). The CDR3 has 13 residues. Per germline, CDR1 SGHAT and CDR2 FQNNGV. Trimming left V 5 bases short and J 3 bases short, with 10 bases between. This CDR3 reads CASSGAVHTEAFF. CDR3 nucleotides: TGTGCCAGCAGCGGGGCCGTGCACACTGAAGCTTTCTTT.

J is TRBJ2-7 and V is TRBV19, with D perhaps matching TRBD1 (5 bases). This CDR3 is built from 13 residues. V was pared by 8 bases and J by 2 bases, with 13 bases between. Germline CDR1 LNHDA, CDR2 SQIVND (reference sequence). The CDR3 sequence: CASSPQVAYEQYF. CDR3 DNA: TGTGCCAGTTCCCCACAGGTCGCCTACGAGCAGTACTTC.

The rearrangement joins TRBV6-6 to TRBJ1-5; D gene ambiguous. V lost 2 bases and J lost 7, with 12 bases in between. The germline CDR1 and CDR2 sequences are MNHNY and SVGAGI (reference sequence). There are 14 residues in the CDR3. DNA for the CDR3: TGTGCCAGCAGTTACCCTGAGACGGGGCAGCCCCAGCATTTT. The encoded protein is CASSYPETGQPQHF.

This rearrangement joins TRBV24-1 to TRBJ2-3; 11 bases are a match to TRBD2. The CDR3 loop spans 17 amino acids. Germline V gene data show CDR1 as KGHDR and CDR2 as SFDVKD. Trimming at V came to 2 bases and at J to 2 bases, leaving 5 bases not matched to a gene. The CDR3 DNA reads TGTGCCACCAGTGATTCGACTAGCGGGGTTGTCACAGATACGCAGTATTTT. As protein: CATSDSTSGVVTDTQYF.

In this sample, this clone turned up a few times. The rearrangement uses TRBV6-2 or TRBV6-3 and TRBJ1-6, with a weak D call TRBD1 (6 bases). The germline V and J ends were trimmed by 0 bases and 10 bases, with 10 bases remaining between them. The CDR3 sequence is 14 residues long. The V gene's germline CDR1 is MNHEY and CDR2 SVGEGT. The CDR3 nucleotides read TGTGCCAGCAGTTACTCGACAGGATCCTCACCCCTCCACTTT. This sequence encodes CASSYSTGSSPLHF.

V and J are TRBV25-1 and TRBJ1-6; 7 nucleotides match TRBD1. The CDR3 has 17 amino acids. The V gene end was trimmed by 3 bases and the J gene end by 5 bases; junction bases not matched to a gene: 10. CDR1 MGHDK and CDR2 SYGVNS come from the germline V gene. CDR3 coding DNA: TGTGCCAGCAGTGACTCGGCGAAGACAGGGCATAATTCACCCCTCCACTTT. It specifies CASSDSAKTGHNSPLHF.

Turning to this clone: The same CDR3 also results from other DNA sequences found in this sample. CDR3 bases: TGTGCCAGCTCACCAGGGGGCGATGGCAATCAGCCCCAGCATTTT. It specifies CASSPGGDGNQPQHF. V gene TRBV18 combines with J gene TRBJ1-5, with TRBD1 as a possible D gene (6 bases). From germline, CDR1 is KGHSH and CDR2 LQKENI. V lost 2 bases to trimming and J lost 2 bases, with 10 bases between them. CDR3 length equals 15 residues.